These 20 T cell receptor beta chains came from one sample sequenced in a study of cytomegalovirus exposure and HLA in healthy donors. PCR amplification relied on 60 Vbeta primers (plus 13 Jbeta primers). TCRdb keeps only in-frame clones here, not all; method: immunoSEQ multiplex PCR. The profile shows 100,000 to 150,000 clones, roughly four fifths of them singletons. Sequencing input: PBMCs. Receptors originate from a woman aged 50 to 60 in good health and CMV-seronegative.

The chain links TRBV5-1 to TRBJ2-3, with 11 bases lining up with TRBD1. The junction had 2 bases not matched to a gene; V was cut back by 4 bases and J by 4 bases. The CDR3 has 14 amino acids. In germline, CDR1 is SGHRS, CDR2 YFSETQ. This CDR3 is CASSRDRGADTQYF. The CDR3 nucleotides are TGCGCCAGCAGCCGGGACAGGGGGGCAGATACGCAGTATTTT.

The V call is TRBV11-2, the J call TRBJ1-4; no firm D call. V was trimmed by 5 bases and J by 8 bases, leaving 12 bases between them. Germline V gives CDR1 SGHAT, CDR2 FQNNGV. The CDR3 contains 13 residues. In DNA form, the CDR3 reads TGTGCCAGCAGCCGAACCGCGGGGGAAAAACTGTTTTTT. Translating it yields CASSRTAGEKLFF. The full variable domain, in which reference TRBV11-2 and TRBJ1-4 provide the parts outside the CDR3, is EAGVAQSPRYKIIEKRQSVAFWCNPISGHATLYWYQQILGQGPKLLIQFQNNGVVDDSQLPKDRFSAERLKGVDSTLKIQPAKLEDSAVYLCASSRTAGEKLFFGSGTQLSVL.

The table lists this clone with a count of one. A junction boundary mismatches the germline segment, possibly from a read error. This chain joins TRBV7-7 and TRBJ2-3; 7 nucleotides line up with TRBD2. Germline V gives CDR1 SSHAT, CDR2 FNYEAQ (reference sequence). The CDR3 length is 15 residues. In DNA, the CDR3 is TGTGCTAGCAGCCGACTAGCAGAGAGCACAGATACGCAGTATTTT. Translation gives CASSRLAESTDTQYF.

The CDR3 protein is CASRIAGDYEQYF. CDR3 in DNA: TGTGCCAGCAGGATTGCGGGAGATTACGAGCAGTACTTC. The chain is built from TRBV6-5 and TRBJ2-7; 7 bases fit TRBD2. CDR3 length: 13 amino acids. CDR1 MNHEY and CDR2 SVGAGI come from the germline V gene. Germline trimming cut 6 bases from V and 4 bases from J; bases unmatched to any gene: 6.

The V and J genes are TRBV29-1 and TRBJ1-2; D remains ambiguous. The CDR3 covers 14 residues. V lost 0 bases, J lost 3 bases, and 11 bases lay in between. The germline gives CDR1 SQVTM, CDR2 ANQGSEA. The CDR3 DNA is TGCAGCGTTGAAGAGTATGGCCAGGACTATGGCTACACCTTC. It yields the protein CSVEEYGQDYGYTF.

The V and J genes are TRBV6-5 and TRBJ1-1, with 8 bases identical to TRBD1. Germline assignment: CDR1 MNHEY and CDR2 SVGAGI. This CDR3 is built from 14 residues. V lost 2 bases to trimming and J lost 7 bases; unmatched junction nucleotides: 6. The DNA for the CDR3 is TGTGCCAGCAGTTACGGGCAGGGGGCTGATGAAGCTTTCTTT. Its translation: CASSYGQGADEAFF.

This clone has a handful of counts. The DNA for the CDR3 is TGTGCCAGCAGCTTAGAACAGGGAGAAGCTTTCTTT. It yields the protein CASSLEQGEAFF. The V and J genes are TRBV7-9 and TRBJ1-1, with D maybe TRBD1 (6 bases). This CDR3 has 12 residues. Germline values: CDR1 SEHNR, CDR2 FQNEAQ (reference sequence). Trimming stripped 1 base from V and 8 bases from J, with 8 bases between.

This clone has a handful of counts. The V and J genes are TRBV5-1 and TRBJ2-2, with 8 bases matching TRBD2. Trimming took 2 bases from V and 7 from J; bases not matched to a gene: 4. The CDR3 covers 14 residues. Germline assignment: CDR1 SGHRS and CDR2 YFSETQ. Here the CDR3 DNA reads TGCGCCAGCAGCTTAGCGGGAGTTGGCGGGGAGCTGTTTTTT. Translating gives CASSLAGVGGELFF.

The chain couples TRBV5-6 to TRBJ2-7, with 11 bases aligning to TRBD2. Germline trimming cut 7 bases from V and 5 bases from J; bases unmatched to any gene: 8. Germline V lookup: CDR1 SGHDT, CDR2 YYEEEE. The CDR3 contains 14 residues. The DNA of the CDR3 is TGTGCCAGCTCAGGACTAGCGGGTTTCCACGAGCAGTACGTC. Residues: CASSGLAGFHEQYV.

The V call is TRBV4-3, the J call TRBJ1-2; weak D call: TRBD1 (5 bases). Germline CDR1 reads LGHNA; CDR2 reads YSLEER. The germline V and J ends were trimmed by 2 bases and 5 bases, with 12 bases remaining between them. This CDR3 contains 14 residues. CDR3 region: CASSQILGTYGYTF. CDR3 nucleotides: TGCGCCAGCAGCCAAATATTAGGGACTTATGGCTACACCTTC.

This chain uses TRBV6-5 with TRBJ1-1; D call uncertain. Trimming shortened V by 2 bases and J by 11 bases, and 9 bases separated the two germline ends. From germline, CDR1 is MNHEY and CDR2 SVGAGI. The CDR3 totals 11 residues. CDR3 residues: CASSYPPEAFF. The CDR3 bases are TGTGCCAGCAGTTACCCGCCGGAGGCTTTCTTT.

V and J are TRBV4-1 and TRBJ1-1; the match to TRBD1 covers 7 bases. The CDR3 is 13 amino acids. With V trimmed by 2 bases and J by 9 bases, 6 bases remained unmatched. Germline V CDR1 and CDR2: MGHRA, YSYEKL. The DNA for the CDR3 is TGCGCCAGCAGCCAACGACAGGGCCGGAAAGCTTTCTTT. Encoded protein: CASSQRQGRKAFF.

The chain is built from TRBV10-3 and TRBJ2-3; 8 bases line up with TRBD2. The CDR3 runs 16 residues. The junction had 7 bases not matched to a gene; V was cut back by 3 bases and J by 2 bases. CDR1 and CDR2 (germline): ENHRY, SYGVKD. The CDR3 reads CAISDPRGGSTDTQYF. The CDR3 DNA follows: TGTGCCATCAGTGACCCCCGGGGGGGATCCACAGATACGCAGTATTTT.

CDR3 coding DNA: TGCGCCAGCAGCCTGGGACTAGCGGACGAGCAGTACTTC. Translating it yields CASSLGLADEQYF. The chain uses TRBV4-3 and TRBJ2-7, with TRBD2 identical over 11 bases. Germline CDR1 reads LGHNA; CDR2 reads YSLEER. With 4 bases clipped from V and 5 bases from J, the junction kept 1 base outside the gene matches. This CDR3 comprises 13 residues.

This clone was seen once. This rearrangement joins TRBV27 to TRBJ1-5; TRBD1 matches at 8 bases. CDR1 is MNHEY, CDR2 SMNVEV, per germline (reference sequence). The CDR3 extends over 15 amino acids. V dropped 3 bases and J dropped 6; count of bases not matched to a gene: 7. The CDR3 here is CASSFSQGGLQPQHF. DNA of the CDR3: TGTGCCAGCAGTTTCTCACAGGGGGGCCTTCAGCCCCAGCATTTT.

V and J are TRBV27 and TRBJ1-5; TRBD1 might be the D (5 bases). Looked up from germline, CDR1 is MNHEY and CDR2 is SMNVEV (reference sequence). Trimming took off 5 bases at V and 6 bases at J, with 14 bases between the two ends. This CDR3 spans 14 amino acids. The CDR3 DNA is TGTGCCAGCAGTCCCCCAGGGTACGGTCAGCCCCAGCATTTT. The encoded protein is CASSPPGYGQPQHF.

This clone was detected only a few times. V and J are TRBV19 and TRBJ1-5; D remains ambiguous. The CDR3 totals 13 residues. Germline CDR1 reads LNHDA; CDR2 reads SQIVND (reference sequence). The V gene lost 3 bases and the J gene lost 12 bases, with 15 bases spanning the gap. DNA of the CDR3: TGTGCCAGTAGTATCCCGGGATCAGGCCTCCAGCATTTT. The encoded protein is CASSIPGSGLQHF.

The chain combines TRBV10-3 with TRBJ2-3, with a weak D call TRBD2 (5 bases). CDR3 length: 14 residues. Trimming cost V 9 bases and J 0 bases, with 13 bases left between them. Germline CDR1 ENHRY, CDR2 SYGVKD. The CDR3 is CAMRLRDSTDTQYF. CDR3 sequence (DNA): TGTGCCATGCGACTACGGGATAGCACAGATACGCAGTATTTT.

The J gene is TRBJ2-2, the V gene TRBV19; D ambiguous. V was pared by 0 bases and J by 3 bases, with 8 bases between. Per the germline V gene, CDR1 is LNHDA and CDR2 is SQIVND (reference sequence). This CDR3 contains 15 residues. DNA of the CDR3: TGTGCCAGTAGTATAGATCCTCGTCACACCGGGGAGCTGTTTTTT. Translation gives CASSIDPRHTGELFF. The full variable domain, in which reference TRBV19 and TRBJ2-2 provide the parts outside the CDR3, is DGGITQSPKYLFRKEGQNVTLSCEQNLNHDAMYWYRQDPGQGLRLIYYSQIVNDFQKGDIAEGYSVSREKKESFPLTVTSAQKNPTAFYLCASSIDPRHTGELFFGEGSRLTVL.

V is TRBV7-6 and J is TRBJ2-6; 13 nucleotides match TRBD2. Losses at the gene ends were 7 bases for V and 3 bases for J; bases not matched to a gene: 12. The CDR3 is made up of 19 amino acids. The germline V gene has CDR1 SGHVS and CDR2 FNYEAQ. CDR3 protein: CASNSIGLAGVHGANVLTF. CDR3 DNA sequence: TGTGCCAGCAATAGTATCGGACTAGCGGGAGTCCATGGGGCCAACGTCCTGACTTTC.